Here is one TCR beta chain with its context. Authors' data handling: Scientists estimated how many nucleated cells there were by amplifying reference gene primers. Some clones are missing from TCRdb's copy, which holds only in-frame ones; the method was immunoSEQ multiplex PCR. D and trimming come from the DNA, and the V and J calls and clone size come from that table. The sample yields 150,000 to 200,000 clones, roughly 82% seen once. It was during active infection that Seattle patients were enrolled and then longitudinally followed. This sample is part of a study of blood T cell repertoires in COVID-19. Study in general: The study drew acute and convalescent COVID-19 samples from the United States, Italy and Spain. In each case, the material was cDNA or gDNA derived from T cells, B-cell-depleted T cells, or PBMCs.

CDR3 length: 13 residues. The ends were cut back, 3 bases at V and 7 bases at J, with 12 bases in the middle. CDR1 is SNHLY and CDR2 is FYNNEI in the germline V gene. The rearrangement links TRBV2 to TRBJ1-1; D remains ambiguous. The sample comprised peripheral blood. This clonotype was obtained from a woman aged 60-75 years with COVID-19, enrolled during active disease. The CDR3 here is CASSEAALGEAFF. The CDR3 DNA is TGTGCCAGCAGTGAGGCCGCTCTTGGTGAAGCTTTCTTT.